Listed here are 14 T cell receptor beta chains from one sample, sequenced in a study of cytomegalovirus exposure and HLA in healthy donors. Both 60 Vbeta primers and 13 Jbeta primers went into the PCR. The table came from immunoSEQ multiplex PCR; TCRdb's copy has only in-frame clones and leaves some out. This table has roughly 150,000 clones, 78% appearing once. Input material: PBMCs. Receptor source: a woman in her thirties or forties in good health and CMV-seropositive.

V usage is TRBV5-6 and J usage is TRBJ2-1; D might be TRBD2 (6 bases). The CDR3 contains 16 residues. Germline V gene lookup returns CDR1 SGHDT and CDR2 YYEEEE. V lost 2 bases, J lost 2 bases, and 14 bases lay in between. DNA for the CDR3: TGTGCCAGCAGCTTTTCGACCGGGACTCCCTACAATGAGCAGTTCTTC. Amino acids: CASSFSTGTPYNEQFF.

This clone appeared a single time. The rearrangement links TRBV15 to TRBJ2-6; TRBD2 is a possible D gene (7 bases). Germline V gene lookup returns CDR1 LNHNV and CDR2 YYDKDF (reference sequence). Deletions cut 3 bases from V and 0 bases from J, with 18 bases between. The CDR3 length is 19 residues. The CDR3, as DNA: TGTGCCACCAGCAGCCCGCGGGCGGGGGACATCTCTGGGGCCAACGTCCTGACTTTC. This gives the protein CATSSPRAGDISGANVLTF.

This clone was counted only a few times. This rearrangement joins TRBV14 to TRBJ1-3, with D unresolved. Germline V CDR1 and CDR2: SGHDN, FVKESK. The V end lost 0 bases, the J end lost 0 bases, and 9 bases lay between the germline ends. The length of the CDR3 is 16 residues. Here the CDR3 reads CASSQDLAFSGNTIYF. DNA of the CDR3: TGTGCCAGCAGCCAAGATCTGGCATTCTCTGGAAACACCATATATTTT.

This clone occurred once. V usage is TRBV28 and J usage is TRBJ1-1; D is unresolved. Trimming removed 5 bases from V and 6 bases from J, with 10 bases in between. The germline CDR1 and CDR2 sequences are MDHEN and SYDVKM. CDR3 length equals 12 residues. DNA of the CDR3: TGTGCCAGCAGTATACTTACCGCTGAAGCTTTCTTT. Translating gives CASSILTAEAFF.

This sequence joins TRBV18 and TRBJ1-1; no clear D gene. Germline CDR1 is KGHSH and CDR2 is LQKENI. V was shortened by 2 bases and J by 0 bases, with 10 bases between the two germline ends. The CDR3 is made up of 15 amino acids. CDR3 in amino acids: CASSPVPGMNTEAFF. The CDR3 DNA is TGTGCCAGCTCACCAGTTCCGGGAATGAACACTGAAGCTTTCTTT.

CDR3 amino acids: CASSYVLSGTPLHF. CDR3 coding DNA: TGTGCCAGCAGTTACGTTTTAAGTGGTACTCCCCTCCACTTT. The chain employs TRBV6-7 and TRBJ1-6; D not resolved. TRBV6-7 is sorted into the ORF group, with uncertain function. CDR3 size: 14 residues. Trimming pared 2 bases from V and 13 bases from J, leaving 15 bases between.

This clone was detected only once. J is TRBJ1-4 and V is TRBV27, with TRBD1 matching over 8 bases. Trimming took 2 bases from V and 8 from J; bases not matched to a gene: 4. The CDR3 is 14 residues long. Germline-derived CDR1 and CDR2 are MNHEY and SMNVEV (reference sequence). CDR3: CASSLSRTGEKLFF. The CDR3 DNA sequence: TGTGCCAGCAGTTTAAGTAGGACAGGGGAAAAACTGTTTTTT.

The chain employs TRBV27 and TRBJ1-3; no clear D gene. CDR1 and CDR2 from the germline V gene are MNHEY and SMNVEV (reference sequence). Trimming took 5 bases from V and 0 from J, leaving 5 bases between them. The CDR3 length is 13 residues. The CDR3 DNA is TGTGCCAGCAGTCGGGACTCTGGAAACACCATATATTTT. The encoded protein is CASSRDSGNTIYF.

In nucleotides, the CDR3 is TGCAGCGTAGTAAGGACAGCGACCACCGACTATGGCTACACCTTC. Amino acid sequence: CSVVRTATTDYGYTF. The rearrangement uses TRBV29-1 and TRBJ1-2; a possible D gene is TRBD1 (6 bases). The germline CDR1 and CDR2 sequences are SQVTM and ANQGSEA. Trimming shortened V by 6 bases and J by 3 bases, and 20 bases separated the two germline ends. CDR3 length: 15 residues.

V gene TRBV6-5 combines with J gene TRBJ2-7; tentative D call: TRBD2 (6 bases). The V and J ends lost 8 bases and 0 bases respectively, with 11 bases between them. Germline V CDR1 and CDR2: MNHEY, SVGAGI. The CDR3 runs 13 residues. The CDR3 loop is CASSRGASYEQYF. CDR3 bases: TGTGCCAGCTCGCGCGGGGCCTCCTACGAGCAGTACTTC.

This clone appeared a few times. CDR3 DNA: TGTGCCTGGAATCGGGGAATGGGTCAGCCCCAGCATTTT. It encodes CAWNRGMGQPQHF. The chain recombines TRBV30 with TRBJ1-5, with unresolved D. With 4 bases removed from V and 6 bases from J, the gap between germline ends came to 13 bases. CDR1 and CDR2 (germline): GTSNPN, SVGIG (reference sequence). The CDR3 contains 13 residues. Based on the CDR3 plus reference TRBV30 and TRBJ1-5, the full variable domain is SQTIHQWPATLVQPVGSPLSLECTVEGTSNPNLYWYRQAAGRGLQLLFYSVGIGQISSEVPQNLSASRPQDRQFILSSKKLLLSDSGFYLCAWNRGMGQPQHFGDGTRLSIL.

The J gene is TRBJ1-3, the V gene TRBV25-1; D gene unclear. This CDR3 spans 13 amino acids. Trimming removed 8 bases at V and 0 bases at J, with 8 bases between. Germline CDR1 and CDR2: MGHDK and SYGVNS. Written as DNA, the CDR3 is TGTGCCAGCGAGCCTTACTCTGGAAACACCATATATTTT. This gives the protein CASEPYSGNTIYF.

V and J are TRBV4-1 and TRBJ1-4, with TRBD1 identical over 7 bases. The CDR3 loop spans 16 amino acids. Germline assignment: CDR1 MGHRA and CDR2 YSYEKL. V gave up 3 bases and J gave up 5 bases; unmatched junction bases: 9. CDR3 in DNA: TGCGCCAGCAGCCAGTCACCAGGGGGGACGAATGAAAAACTGTTTTTT. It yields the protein CASSQSPGGTNEKLFF.

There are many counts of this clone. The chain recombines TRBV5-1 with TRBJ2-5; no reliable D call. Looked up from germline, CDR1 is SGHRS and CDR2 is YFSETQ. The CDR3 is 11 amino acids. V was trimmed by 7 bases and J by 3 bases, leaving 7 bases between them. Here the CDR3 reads CASESKETQYF. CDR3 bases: TGCGCCAGCGAGAGTAAAGAGACCCAGTACTTC.